The subject of this entry is one TCR beta chain. In the study's own analysis: Reference gene primers were amplified, and this amplification served to estimate nucleated cell counts. Profiled with immunoSEQ multiplex PCR; TCRdb holds only in-frame clones, not every one. V and J calls and clone size come straight from that table; D and trimming were deduced from the DNA. The repertoire has over 100,000 clones, almost 80% of them found once; the top ten carry approximately 9.6%. The data belong to a study of blood T cell repertoires in COVID-19. The wider study: Specimens from acute and convalescent COVID-19 originated in the United States, Italy and Spain. PBMCs, B-cell-depleted T cells, or T cells were the source of the cDNA or gDNA that made up the material.

Per the germline V gene, CDR1 is SQVTM and CDR2 is ANQGSEA. The CDR3 is 16 amino acids. The V and J ends lost 3 bases and 0 bases, in that order; junction bases with no gene match: 9. The J gene is TRBJ1-2, the V gene TRBV29-1; 8 bases line up with TRBD1. This sequence was found in a man aged 55-75 years with active or convalescent COVID-19. Sequencing used peripheral blood. The CDR3 region has the DNA TGCAGCGTTGAGTCAGGGGGCGCAAGAGCTAACTATGGCTACACCTTC. It is translated as CSVESGGARANYGYTF.